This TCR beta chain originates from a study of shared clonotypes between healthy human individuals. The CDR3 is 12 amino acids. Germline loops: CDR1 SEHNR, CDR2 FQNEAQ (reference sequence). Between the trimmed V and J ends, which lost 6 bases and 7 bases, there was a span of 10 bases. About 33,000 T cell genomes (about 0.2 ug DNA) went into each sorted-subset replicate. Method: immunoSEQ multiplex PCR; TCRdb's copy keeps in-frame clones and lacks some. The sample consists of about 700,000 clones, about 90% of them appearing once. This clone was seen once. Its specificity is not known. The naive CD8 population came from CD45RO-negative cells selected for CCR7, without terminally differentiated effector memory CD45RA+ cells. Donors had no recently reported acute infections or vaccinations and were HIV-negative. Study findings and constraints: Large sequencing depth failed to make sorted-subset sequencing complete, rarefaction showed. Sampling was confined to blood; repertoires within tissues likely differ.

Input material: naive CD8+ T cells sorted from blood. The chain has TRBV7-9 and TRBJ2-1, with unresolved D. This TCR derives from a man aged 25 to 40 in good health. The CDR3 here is CASRSVKNEQFF. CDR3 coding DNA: TGTGCCAGCAGGTCCGTAAAGAATGAGCAGTTCTTC.